Below are 16 T cell receptor beta chains sequenced from a single sample in a study of T cell repertoires in cytomegalovirus infection. These receptors lack a known antigen. From the reads, TCRdb called clonotypes with MiXCR, one entry per CDR3 protein. The sample includes about 830,000 distinct CDR3 sequences, roughly 33% of them seen just once. The sample here was cultured CD8+ T cells from PBMCs, taken from culture after CMV antigen stimulation. These receptors were collected from a human donor in good health (CMV status not recorded). Some clones in this sample may be carry-over from other donors' samples.

In its sample, this clonotype was seen a few times. This chain connects TRBV9 to TRBJ1-2, with D perhaps matching TRBD1 (6 bases). This CDR3 is 16 amino acids long. CDR1 is SGDLS and CDR2 is YYNGEE in the germline V gene. Trimming took off 3 bases at V and 5 bases at J, with 20 bases between the two ends. The chain's CDR3 is CASSGDPGQPPYGYTF. Here the CDR3 DNA reads TGTGCCAGCAGCGGGGACCCAGGACAGCCTCCTTATGGCTACACCTTC.

V is TRBV7-9 and J is TRBJ1-2; 7 bases align to TRBD1. Germline assignment: CDR1 SEHNR and CDR2 FQNEAQ (reference sequence). Trimming cost V 4 bases and J 8 bases; bases outside gene matches: 7. The CDR3 is made up of 13 amino acids. As DNA, the CDR3 is TGTGCCAGCAGCTCGACAGGGCGGGAAGGCTACACCTTC. Translating it yields CASSSTGREGYTF.

This clonotype was found a few times. The gene calls are TRBV7-9 and TRBJ2-7; the match to TRBD2 covers 15 bases. In germline, CDR1 is SEHNR, CDR2 FQNEAQ (reference sequence). The CDR3 contains 19 residues. V gave up 4 bases and J gave up 9 bases; unmatched junction bases: 19. CDR3 residues: CASSSSGTSGGFPPWGQYV. The CDR3 bases are TGTGCCAGCAGCTCCTCCGGGACTAGCGGGGGGTTTCCCCCCTGGGGGCAGTACGTC.

This rearrangement joins TRBV2 to TRBJ2-5, with a tentative D call TRBD2 (5 bases). The CDR3 loop spans 13 amino acids. Germline V gene data show CDR1 as SNHLY and CDR2 as FYNNEI. Trimming pared 3 bases from V and 7 bases from J, leaving 12 bases between. CDR3 residues: CASSDGVAATQYF. The DNA for the CDR3 is TGTGCCAGCAGTGACGGGGTTGCAGCGACCCAGTACTTC.

This clonotype was counted many times. DNA for the CDR3: TGTGCCAGCAGCTTAGAGGGCGGGGTATACAATGAGCAGTTCTTC. Its protein product is CASSLEGGVYNEQFF. J is TRBJ2-1 and V is TRBV7-6; weak D call: TRBD2 (6 bases). CDR3 size: 15 residues. The V end was cut by 1 base, the J end by 4 bases, with 11 bases between. Germline V lookup: CDR1 SGHVS, CDR2 FNYEAQ.

The chain couples TRBV9 to TRBJ1-5; D unresolved. Germline V gene lookup returns CDR1 SGDLS and CDR2 YYNGEE. There are 16 residues in the CDR3. The V and J ends lost 0 bases and 0 bases respectively, with 10 bases between them. The CDR3 loop reads CASSVEVRLSNQPQHF. The DNA of the CDR3 is TGTGCCAGCAGCGTAGAGGTACGCCTTAGCAATCAGCCCCAGCATTTT.

This clonotype was counted ten times or more. The chain combines TRBV7-2 with TRBJ2-5, with 12 bases identical to TRBD2. The germline V gene has CDR1 SGHTA and CDR2 FQGNSA. V lost 5 bases, J lost 2 bases, and 9 bases stayed unmatched. The CDR3 totals 17 residues. CDR3 protein: CASSRSLLAGGQETQYF. CDR3 coding DNA: TGTGCCAGCAGCCGTTCCTTACTAGCGGGGGGTCAAGAGACCCAGTACTTC. Variable domain in full (rest from reference TRBV7-2 and TRBJ2-5): GAGVSQSPSNKVTEKGKDVELRCDPISGHTALYWYRQSLGQGLEFLIYFQGNSAPDKSGLPSDRFSAERTGGSVSTLTIQRTQQEDSAVYLCASSRSLLAGGQETQYFGPGTRLLVL.

This clonotype has just a few counts. The V call is TRBV6-5, the J call TRBJ2-7, with no clear D. The V end lost 6 bases, the J end lost 6 bases, and 15 bases lay between the germline ends. CDR3 length equals 13 residues. Germline lookup yields CDR1 MNHEY and CDR2 SVGAGI. The CDR3 loop is CASSLREEVEQYF. The CDR3 bases are TGTGCCAGCAGCCTAAGAGAAGAGGTCGAGCAGTACTTC.

The V gene is TRBV7-9, the J gene TRBJ2-1; 8 nucleotides agree with TRBD1. V lost 0 bases to trimming and J lost 8 bases; unmatched junction nucleotides: 12. This CDR3 has 17 residues. CDR1 SEHNR and CDR2 FQNEAQ come from the germline V gene (reference sequence). The CDR3 loop is CASSLARGQDRVDEQFF. The CDR3 DNA is TGTGCCAGCAGCTTAGCGCGGGGACAGGACAGGGTCGATGAGCAGTTCTTC.

This clonotype was recorded once. The CDR3 coding sequence is TGTGCCAGCAGTCATAGCGGGATCGAAGAGACCCAGTACTTC. Translating it yields CASSHSGIEETQYF. The chain carries TRBV28 and TRBJ2-5; 8 nucleotides align to TRBD2. CDR3 length: 14 residues. After removal of 5 bases from V and 3 bases from J, the junction contained 5 bases not matched to a gene. CDR1 and CDR2 from the germline V gene are MDHEN and SYDVKM.

This clonotype was picked up a small number of times. The rearrangement links TRBV19 to TRBJ1-2, with 8 nucleotides matching TRBD1. CDR3 length equals 16 residues. V was pared by 7 bases and J by 8 bases, with 18 bases of the junction left unmatched. Germline CDR1 and CDR2: LNHDA and SQIVND (reference sequence). The chain's CDR3 is CASTSTRTGRLEGYTF. CDR3 nucleotides: TGTGCCAGTACCTCGACCCGGACAGGGCGCTTGGAAGGCTACACCTTC.

The rearrangement uses TRBV29-1 and TRBJ1-2, with 7 bases fitting TRBD1. This CDR3 spans 13 amino acids. Trimming removed 5 bases from V and 8 bases from J; junction bases left unmatched: 11. Germline CDR1 is SQVTM and CDR2 is ANQGSEA. The CDR3 is CSVLTGMGDGYTF. CDR3 in DNA: TGCAGCGTTTTGACAGGGATGGGGGACGGCTACACCTTC.

This clonotype occurred a few times. The chain links TRBV20-1 to TRBJ2-1, with TRBD2 matching over 7 bases. The CDR3 sequence is 12 residues long. The V gene's germline CDR1 is DFQATT and CDR2 SNEGSKA (reference sequence). V lost 8 bases to trimming and J lost 8 bases; unmatched junction nucleotides: 9. This CDR3 is CSPGGIPDEQFF. CDR3 sequence (DNA): TGCAGTCCCGGGGGGATCCCCGATGAGCAGTTCTTC.

By proportion, this clonotype is medium-sized (0.01 to 0.1%). The chain employs TRBV10-3 and TRBJ2-2; D uncertain. Germline CDR1 is ENHRY and CDR2 is SYGVKD. The CDR3 runs 13 residues. V lost 6 bases to trimming and J lost 7 bases, with 12 bases between them. The CDR3 DNA sequence: TGTGCCATCAGATGGGAAGACAACGGGGAGCTGTTTTTT. Its translation is CAIRWEDNGELFF.

CDR3 DNA sequence: TGTGCCAGCAGCCAAGATCTACGGGGTTACAATGAGCAGTTCTTC. Its translation: CASSQDLRGYNEQFF. The rearrangement joins TRBV4-2 to TRBJ2-1, with D perhaps TRBD2 (5 bases). Germline loops: CDR1 LGHNA, CDR2 YNFKEQ. This CDR3 spans 15 amino acids. V lost 0 bases and J 4 bases, leaving 10 bases between the germline ends.

This sequence joins TRBV28 and TRBJ1-2; D possibly corresponds to TRBD1 (6 bases). The germline gives CDR1 MDHEN, CDR2 SYDVKM. The CDR3 consists of 14 residues. The V end lost 7 bases, the J end lost 8 bases, and 20 bases lay between the germline ends. CDR3 region: CASTESGGAYGYTF. CDR3 coding DNA: TGTGCCAGCACCGAGTCGGGGGGCGCTTACGGCTACACCTTC.